Presented here are 17 T cell receptor beta chains from one specimen sequenced in a study of human T cells and chemical hapten exposure (dated by TCRdb to the early 2020s). The time point label, read with the paper, signifies: pre-sensitization, week 0. This sample's treatment or condition label indicates: therapeutic diphenylcyclopropenone sensitization with weekly scalp DPC. Libraries were prepared through RACE. The sequencing machine was a NextSeq 500. The public reads were run again by TCRdb, first through fastp at Q25 and then through MiXCR, and only productive beta chains were kept. For every CDR3 protein sequence, its rows merge into one entry that carries the most common genes and DNA. Recorded for this sample are 35,000 to 45,000 distinct CDR3 sequences; roughly an eighth of them occurred a single time. 5.7% of the sample is held by the ten biggest clonotypes. Material: whole blood, obtained in connection with sensitization to the hapten diphenylcyclopropenone (DPC). These receptors were collected from a woman aged 30 to 39 with alopecia areata. Some clones in this sample may be carry-over from other donors' samples.

This clonotype was seen many times. The chain is built from TRBV23-1 and TRBJ2-5, with D hard to call. TRBV23-1 is known as an ORF, though its function is uncertain. Trimming removed 5 bases at V and 5 bases at J, with 21 bases between. CDR3 length: 16 amino acids. The CDR3 DNA reads as TGCGCCAGCAGTTGGACCGTGGCACTCTCCCCTGAGACCCAGTACTTC. As protein: CASSWTVALSPETQYF.

This clonotype was seen more than once but under ten times. The chain carries TRBV5-1 and TRBJ2-7, with TRBD1 identical over 8 bases. The CDR3 contains 16 residues. Germline loops: CDR1 SGHRS, CDR2 YFSETQ. The junction had 7 bases not matched to a gene; V was cut back by 0 bases and J by 2 bases. The CDR3 DNA reads as TGCGCCAGCAGCTTGGGAGCAGGGGGCGTAGCCTACGAGCAGTACTTC. This encodes CASSLGAGGVAYEQYF.

This clonotype was detected only a few times. The chain carries TRBV18 and TRBJ2-1, with 10 bases that match TRBD1. The CDR3 length is 16 residues. Per germline, CDR1 KGHSH and CDR2 LQKENI. Losses at the gene ends were 2 bases for V and 7 bases for J; bases not matched to a gene: 8. CDR3 DNA: TGTGCCAGCTCACCAGGAGACAGGGGGCACGAGAATGAGCAGTTCTTC. This gives the protein CASSPGDRGHENEQFF.

V gene TRBV18 combines with J gene TRBJ2-1; a weak D match, TRBD2 (6 bases). Germline lookup yields CDR1 KGHSH and CDR2 LQKENI. The CDR3 runs 14 residues. The germline V and J ends were trimmed by 2 bases and 8 bases, with 13 bases remaining between them. The CDR3 DNA reads as TGTGCCAGCTCACCAAGACTAGGCAGGGATGAGCAGTTCTTC. The encoded protein is CASSPRLGRDEQFF.

This clonotype was picked up a small number of times. V is TRBV7-3 and J is TRBJ2-2; 8 bases agree with TRBD2. Germline CDR1 and CDR2: SGHTA and FQGTGA. This CDR3 has 16 amino acids. The V segment lost 5 bases and the J segment 6 bases; nucleotides outside the gene matches: 11. The CDR3 reads CASSPQPAGVSGELFF. CDR3 nucleotides: TGTGCCAGCAGCCCTCAACCAGCGGGAGTTTCCGGGGAGCTGTTTTTT.

This clonotype was counted ten times or more. The chain uses TRBV2 and TRBJ1-6; D uncertain. The CDR3 extends over 16 amino acids. Trimming took 1 base from V and 9 from J, leaving 16 bases between them. CDR1 and CDR2 from the germline V gene are SNHLY and FYNNEI. CDR3 protein: CASSEDGILVGSPLHF. The CDR3 DNA is TGTGCCAGCAGTGAAGACGGCATTCTCGTCGGTTCACCCCTCCACTTT.

There are a few counts of this clonotype. The J gene is TRBJ2-2, the V gene TRBV7-2; D remains unclear. CDR1 is SGHTA, CDR2 FQGNSA, per germline. The CDR3 totals 16 residues. V was shortened by 1 base and J by 2 bases, with 11 bases between the two germline ends. DNA for the CDR3: TGTGCCAGCAGCTTAGGTCCCAACGCAAACACCGGGGAGCTGTTTTTT. Protein product: CASSLGPNANTGELFF.

This clonotype was seen more than once but under ten times. This rearrangement joins TRBV6-2 or TRBV6-3 to TRBJ2-3; 10 bases fit TRBD2. The CDR3 has 17 residues. Germline V gene lookup returns CDR1 MNHEY and CDR2 SVGEGT. V gave up 5 bases and J gave up 0 bases; unmatched junction bases: 8. CDR3 nucleotide sequence: TGTGCCAGCAGTCAATGGAGTAGCGGGAGGAGCACAGATACGCAGTATTTT. Translation gives CASSQWSSGRSTDTQYF.

This clonotype was picked up a small number of times. The V call is TRBV5-4, the J call TRBJ1-6, with TRBD1 matching over 9 bases. Germline V lookup: CDR1 SGHNT, CDR2 YYREEE (reference sequence). V trimming: 4 bases; J trimming: 9 bases; junction bases outside the gene matches: 8. CDR3 length: 15 residues. This chain's CDR3 is CASSVAGTGTSPLHF. In DNA form, the CDR3 reads TGTGCCAGCAGCGTTGCCGGGACAGGGACTTCACCCCTCCACTTT. The whole variable domain, remainder taken from reference TRBV5-4 and TRBJ1-6, is ETGVTQSPTHLIKTRGQQVTLRCSSQSGHNTVSWYQQALGQGPQFIFQYYREEENGRGNFPPRFSGLQFPNYSSELNVNALELDDSALYLCASSVAGTGTSPLHFGNGTRLTVT.

This clonotype has ten or more counts. The genes are TRBV7-2 and TRBJ2-5, with 9 positions matching TRBD2. J was trimmed by 2 bases and V by 2 bases; bases with no gene match: 6. The CDR3 has 16 residues. Germline V CDR1 and CDR2: SGHTA, FQGNSA. CDR3 residues: CASSLRSSGRQETQYF. The DNA of the CDR3 is TGTGCCAGCAGCTTAAGGAGTAGCGGGAGACAAGAGACCCAGTACTTC.

This clonotype was seen ten or more times. V is TRBV6-6 and J is TRBJ2-3; 8 bases line up with TRBD2. With 4 bases clipped from V and 4 bases from J, the junction kept 7 bases outside the gene matches. The V gene's germline CDR1 is MNHNY and CDR2 SVGAGI (reference sequence). The CDR3 runs to 15 residues. For the CDR3, the DNA is TGTGCCAGCAGTTCCGCCGGGGGGGGGCCAGATACGCAGTATTTT. This translates into CASSSAGGGPDTQYF.

In its sample, this clonotype was seen many times. V and J are TRBV20-1 and TRBJ2-7; 11 bases match TRBD2. The CDR3 has 15 residues. V was pared by 0 bases and J by 7 bases, with 8 bases of the junction left unmatched. Germline loops: CDR1 DFQATT, CDR2 SNEGSKA (reference sequence). CDR3 region: CSARDPTSGSQEQYF. Here the CDR3 DNA reads TGCAGTGCTAGAGATCCAACTAGCGGGAGCCAGGAGCAGTACTTC.

This clonotype was detected only a few times. V and J are TRBV7-9 and TRBJ2-2; D could derive from TRBD1 or TRBD2 (5 bases each). V gave up 5 bases and J gave up 0 bases, with 13 bases separating them. The CDR3 covers 16 residues. Germline V gene data show CDR1 as SEHNR and CDR2 as FQNEAQ (reference sequence). The CDR3 sequence is CASSLGPATNTGELFF. The CDR3 DNA reads TGTGCCAGCAGCCTGGGACCCGCGACGAACACCGGGGAGCTGTTTTTT.

This clonotype was counted at least ten times. The chain uses TRBV21-1 and TRBJ1-5; the table's D call TRBD1 went unverified against the DNA. TRBV21-1 is designated a pseudogene. CDR3 length: 18 residues. The CDR3 DNA reads as TGTGCCAGCAGCAAAGCTCCCGGGACAGGGTGGATGTATCAGCCCCAGCATTTT. This translates into CASSKAPGTGWMYQPQHF.

This clonotype occurred a few times. The rearrangement uses TRBV7-8 and TRBJ2-2, with a possible D match to TRBD2 (5 bases). Germline-derived CDR1 and CDR2 are SGHVS and FQNEAQ. CDR3 length: 16 amino acids. The ends were cut back, 3 bases at V and 2 bases at J, with 13 bases in the middle. CDR3 in amino acids: CASSLGSGENTGELFF. In DNA form, the CDR3 reads TGTGCCAGCAGCTTGGGAAGCGGAGAAAACACCGGGGAGCTGTTTTTT.

This clonotype was seen a few times. The chain carries TRBV27 and TRBJ2-2; 7 nucleotides agree with TRBD2. The CDR3 runs 18 residues. Losses at the gene ends were 5 bases for V and 5 bases for J; bases not matched to a gene: 17. Germline assignment: CDR1 MNHEY and CDR2 SMNVEV (reference sequence). Here the CDR3 reads CASSLQPPYEGGTGELFF. The CDR3 coding sequence is TGTGCCAGCAGTCTACAACCCCCTTATGAGGGAGGGACCGGGGAGCTGTTTTTT.

This clonotype was observed a handful of times. The chain couples TRBV28 to TRBJ2-1; a weak D match, TRBD2 (5 bases). There are 13 residues in the CDR3. The germline gives CDR1 MDHEN, CDR2 SYDVKM. Trimming pared 3 bases from V and 9 bases from J, leaving 12 bases between. CDR3 nucleotide sequence: TGTGCCAGCAGTTTTTGGCGGGTAGTTGAGCAGTTCTTC. It translates to CASSFWRVVEQFF.